These T cell receptor beta chains were read from a single sample in a study of blood T cell repertoires in COVID-19. Clones were read by immunoSEQ multiplex PCR, and TCRdb kept only the in-frame ones, dropping some. Among about 330,000 clones, more than 90% were seen once, and the ten largest hold roughly 18%. Material for sequencing was PBMCs or T cells enriched from blood (not recorded which). The receptors shown here come from a woman aged 25-40 years who had recovered from COVID-19. Both conserved end residues are part of each CDR3. Fields, in order: J gene, V gene, clone size, D gene, CDR3 DNA, CDR3 protein. The D gene is left open where the match is weak. Expanded clones are given a class, and other clones once, few, many or no size at all.

>TRBJ1-1|TRBV3-1/TRBV3-2|-|-
TGTGCCAGCAGCCAAGACAGGGGCACTGAAGCTTTCTTT
CASSQDRGTEAFF
>TRBJ2-1|TRBV24-1|-|-
TGTGCCACCAGTGATTTAGACGGAGGAAATGAGCAGTTCTTC
CATSDLDGGNEQFF
>TRBJ2-1|TRBV4-3|-|TRBD2
TGCGCCAGCAGCCAAGTCTATAGCGGGGGGGCAACGGTTAAAAATGAGCAGTTCTTC
CASSQVYSGGATVKNEQFF
>TRBJ2-3|TRBV6-2/TRBV6-3|-|-
TGTGCCAGCAGTCGGGGTACGCAGTATTTT
CASSRGTQYF
>TRBJ1-2|TRBV5-8|-|TRBD1
TGTGCCAGCACCCGGGGAAGGGACAGGCCCCCTTATGGCTACACCTTC
CASTRGRDRPPYGYTF
>TRBJ1-2|TRBV6-1|-|TRBD1
TGTGCCAGCAGTGGGCTCCAGGGGGTTTTTGGCTACACCTTC
CASSGLQGVFGYTF
>TRBJ2-5|TRBV6-5|few|-
TGTGCCAGCAGCCTCGGACTGTCTGGAGGAGAGACCCAGTACTTC
CASSLGLSGGETQYF
>TRBJ1-2|TRBV7-2|-|-
TGTGCCAGCAGCTCTCCGGCAGGGTATGGCTACACCTTC
CASSSPAGYGYTF
>TRBJ2-5|TRBV5-4|-|TRBD2
TGTGCCAGCAGCTTCTCGGGGGGGCTGGAGACCCAGTACTTC
CASSFSGGLETQYF
>TRBJ2-1|TRBV18|-|-
TGTGCCAGCTCACGAGGGACTGTCAGCCACAATGAGCAGTTCTTC
CASSRGTVSHNEQFF
>TRBJ2-2|TRBV5-6|once|-
TGTGCCAGCAGCTTACTACGGTACGGGGAGCTGTTTTTT
CASSLLRYGELFF
>TRBJ2-1|TRBV6-5|once|TRBD2
TGTGCCAGCAGTTACGGGGAGGGCGGGGCGCAGTTCTTC
CASSYGEGGAQFF
>TRBJ1-1|TRBV10-3|-|TRBD1
TGTGCCATCAGCCTGGGACAGCTAGGAACTGAAGCTTTCTTT
CAISLGQLGTEAFF
>TRBJ1-1|TRBV27|-|-
TGTGCCTCGTCCCAGGGATCCATGAACACTGAAGCTTTCTTT
CASSQGSMNTEAFF
>TRBJ2-2|TRBV18|-|TRBD1
TGTGCCAGCTCACCCTGGGACAGTCAATACACCGGGGAGCTGTTTTTT
CASSPWDSQYTGELFF
>TRBJ2-3|TRBV9|-|-
TGTGCCAGCAGCACCTCGGAGACGAGGTTTGCAGATACGCAGTATTTT
CASSTSETRFADTQYF
>TRBJ2-7|TRBV21-1|once|-
TGTGCCAGCAGTAACGAGGATAGGGGCTCCACGACCTACGAGCAGTACTTC
CASSNEDRGSTTYEQYF
>TRBJ2-3|TRBV3-1/TRBV3-2|-|TRBD2
TGTGCCAGCAGCCAAGCGGGGGGGCCTTTAGATACGCAGTATTTT
CASSQAGGPLDTQYF
>TRBJ1-5|TRBV5-1|once|-
TGCGCCAGCAGCTTGGCCGGCAATCAGCCCCAGCATTTT
CASSLAGNQPQHF
>TRBJ2-6|TRBV5-1|-|TRBD2
TGCGCCAGCAGCCTGACTAGCGGGAGATCTGGGGCCAACGTCCTGACTTTC
CASSLTSGRSGANVLTF
>TRBJ1-6|TRBV28|-|-
TGTGCCAGCAGTTTGTTTCTGTCAGGCCGTGGGGGGTCACCCCTCCACTTT
CASSLFLSGRGGSPLHF
>TRBJ1-2|TRBV19|-|-
TGTGCCAGTAGTCCAGGGGTGTATGGCTACACCTTC
CASSPGVYGYTF
>TRBJ2-5|TRBV5-4|-|TRBD2
TGTGCCAGCAGCCCCGGGGGCAGCGGGAGGACGGAGACCCAGTACTTC
CASSPGGSGRTETQYF
>TRBJ1-5|TRBV19|-|TRBD1
TGTGCCAGTAGTATGGGGCTCTACAGGGGCGCTTATAGCAATCAGCCCCAGCATTTT
CASSMGLYRGAYSNQPQHF
>TRBJ2-2|TRBV7-3|-|-
TGTGCCAGCAGATCCCTGGCAGACACCGGGGAGCTGTTTTTT
CASRSLADTGELFF
>TRBJ2-2|TRBV9|-|TRBD1
TGTGCCAGCAGCGTGGGAGGACAGGGTTTAACCGGGGAGCTGTTTTTT
CASSVGGQGLTGELFF
>TRBJ2-3|TRBV5-1|-|TRBD1
TGCGCCAGCAGCTGGAAGGAACAGGGGCACAGGTATTTT
CASSWKEQGHRYF
>TRBJ2-1|TRBV5-8|-|TRBD1
TGTGCCAGCACCTCATTACAGGGGAAGCGAGGCTACAATGAGCAGTTCTTC
CASTSLQGKRGYNEQFF
>TRBJ2-5|TRBV7-7|-|TRBD2
TGTGCTAGCAGCCCTGGACTAGCGGGAGTTCAAGAGACCCAGTACTTC
CASSPGLAGVQETQYF
>TRBJ2-1|TRBV10-3|-|TRBD2
TGTGCCATCAGTGAGGAGAAACTAGCGGGAGCTACGAATGAGCAGTTCTTC
CAISEEKLAGATNEQFF
>TRBJ2-3|TRBV5-1|-|-
TGCGCCAGCAGCTCAGGGGCCACAGATACGCAGTATTTT
CASSSGATDTQYF
>TRBJ1-5|TRBV24-1|once|-
TGTGCCACCAGTGATTTGCTCAGGGGAGGGGATAGCAATCAGCCCCAGCATTTT
CATSDLLRGGDSNQPQHF
>TRBJ2-1|TRBV4-1|-|TRBD2
TGCGCCAGCAGCTCAACTCTAGCGGGGGGCCTTGAGCAGTTCTTC
CASSSTLAGGLEQFF
>TRBJ2-3|TRBV5-1|-|TRBD2
TGCGCCAGCAGCTTGGAAACTAGCGGGGATACGCAGTATTTT
CASSLETSGDTQYF
>TRBJ2-3|TRBV7-2|-|-
TGTGCCAGCAGCTTAAATTTCAACACAGATACGCAGTATTTT
CASSLNFNTDTQYF
>TRBJ1-1|TRBV29-1|few|-
TGCAGCGTCCTTGGACAGAACACTGAAGCTTTCTTT
CSVLGQNTEAFF
>TRBJ2-4|TRBV4-2|-|TRBD1
TGTGCCAGCAGCCAACAACCTTCGGGACAGGGGGCAGACATTCAGTACTTC
CASSQQPSGQGADIQYF
>TRBJ1-1|TRBV30|-|-
TGTGCCTGGAGTGTACGATTCAGCATGGAGGCTTTCTTT
CAWSVRFSMEAFF
>TRBJ1-2|TRBV28|-|-
TGTGCCAGCAGTTTCCCCCAGGGCAGGAACTATGGCTACACCTTC
CASSFPQGRNYGYTF
>TRBJ2-3|TRBV9|-|TRBD2
TGTGCCAGCAGCGCGGGACTAGTTAGCACAGATACGCAGTATTTT
CASSAGLVSTDTQYF
>TRBJ2-3|TRBV7-9|-|TRBD2
TGTGCCAGCAGCTTCTCCGGCGGGGGGGCACAGGATACGCAGTATTTT
CASSFSGGGAQDTQYF